The rows below give T cell receptor beta chains drawn from one sample of a study of identical twins. TCRdb analysed the 5' RACE reads with MiXCR anew, one entry per CDR3 protein. In the table there are approximately 500,000 distinct CDR3 sequences, about 15% of which are singletons. The sample also formed part of further work on yellow fever vaccine responses in identical twins.

Sequenced: CD4+ T cells sorted from blood. The receptor set was obtained from a young woman in good health. Each CDR3 is given without its conserved first and last residue.

V gene,CDR3 protein
TRBV12-3/TRBV12-4,ASSFEQGNYGYT
TRBV5-1,ASRTGRDTDTQY
TRBV5-5,ASSPGLGGVSTDTQY
TRBV4-2,ASSQPGGSNQPQH
TRBV10-3,AISPTGLSSYEQY
TRBV5-1,ASSSGTGFVDTQY
TRBV29-1,SVASGGKETQY
TRBV7-9,ASSFLSLGGYNEQF
TRBV27,ASSWLAGQETQY
TRBV10-3,AISEGQGLSTEAF
TRBV12-3/TRBV12-4,ASSYQGRDQPQH
TRBV29-1,SVRGATYYGYT
TRBV7-9,ASSLQVGDYGYT
TRBV11-1,ASIPLAGAFNEQF
TRBV7-2,ASSNNPQGREKAQY
TRBV3-1,ASSQDLTTSEKNTGELF
TRBV28,AVRDNSYEQY
TRBV6-2/TRBV6-3,ASSYVGDQPQH
TRBV10-2,ASSHPLQGLASNEQF
TRBV5-1,ASSLALWPGSYNEQF
TRBV7-9,ASSLQDKATGGYT
TRBV5-1,ASSPRGISGANVLT
TRBV12-3/TRBV12-4,ASSMGTGRETQY
TRBV28,ASFSPGLSIYNEQF
TRBV9,ASSVLAGTGELF
TRBV28,ASSFGTPVGTQY
TRBV28,ASTSGSSYNEQF
TRBV15,ATSRGLEYGYT
TRBV6-1,ASSGPLPGNIQY
TRBV29-1,SAQPWAYNEQF
TRBV6-5,ASSYSEAGGTDTQY
TRBV20-1,SAPPSGAATQY
TRBV11-2,ASSPASRENTEAF
TRBV29-1,SVDRGKLQETQY
TRBV27,ASSPNYGGEQF
TRBV21-1,ASSKWGGILEISYNEQF
TRBV5-6,ASTVGTGTQY
TRBV28,ASSLSVAGGYNEQF
TRBV20-1,SRLIYRDGRSGTEAF
TRBV7-2,ASSNWAKAGNTIY
TRBV10-3,AIRNLDTQY
TRBV9,ASSGVGSTDTQY
TRBV24-1,ATSEAVDNEQF
TRBV9,ASSRYSGEQF
TRBV11-2,ASTYGTWAYNEQF
TRBV19,ASSLVLSGANVLT
TRBV9,ASSTRERTDTQY
TRBV12-3/TRBV12-4,ASSLRGGDYGYT
TRBV5-1,ASSFETALNTGELF
TRBV2,ASSSGSGDTQY
TRBV6-1,ASREPGTENSPLH
TRBV11-2,ASSSGQGFFYNEQF
TRBV5-1,ASEAASGEGDTQY
TRBV15,ATAPGEKGAVTEAF
TRBV7-9,ASSLHRVGDTQY